The 16 T cell receptor beta chains given below trace back to one sample, sequenced in a study of T cell responses to AZD1222 COVID-19 vaccine. The data were produced by immunoSEQ multiplex PCR, yet TCRdb's version contains in-frame clones alone and is incomplete. The sample lists roughly 110,000 clones; approximately 87% were seen once. Specimen: peripheral blood, collected on day 0 of AZD1222 vaccination. The receptor set was obtained from an adult in good health.

This chain uses TRBV21-1 with TRBJ1-5; TRBD1, the table's D call, was not compared with the DNA. TRBV21-1 is annotated as a pseudogene. This CDR3 is 15 amino acids long. CDR3 bases: TGTGCCAGCAGCGAAAAGGGGTTTTGGCTCCAGGGCTGCATTTTT. Its protein is CASSEKGFWLQGCIF.

The CDR3 is CASSLGLGSSYNEQFF. The CDR3 nucleotides read TGTGCCAGCAGCTTAGGTCTGGGAAGCTCCTACAATGAGCAGTTCTTC. The chain is built from TRBV11-2 and TRBJ2-1; no clear D gene. Germline V gene data show CDR1 as SGHAT and CDR2 as FQNNGV. This CDR3 region has 16 residues. Trimming stripped 1 base from V and 0 bases from J, with 10 bases between.

V is TRBV30 and J is TRBJ1-4, with a weak D call TRBD1 (6 bases). Germline loops: CDR1 GTSNPN, CDR2 SVGIG (reference sequence). V was clipped by 5 bases and J by 4 bases, with 11 bases between them. There are 13 residues in the CDR3. Written as DNA, the CDR3 is TGTGCCTGGGCTACAGGGATTAATGAAAAACTGTTTTTT. Amino acid sequence: CAWATGINEKLFF.

The chain recombines TRBV5-1 with TRBJ1-2, with D unresolved. Germline V gives CDR1 SGHRS, CDR2 YFSETQ. The CDR3 extends over 13 amino acids. V gave up 0 bases and J gave up 0 bases, with 3 bases separating them. This chain's CDR3 is CASSLEPNYGYTF. The CDR3 DNA reads TGCGCCAGCAGCTTGGAACCTAACTATGGCTACACCTTC.

This clone was observed a single time. The rearrangement uses TRBV5-4 and TRBJ1-4; 9 positions agree with TRBD1. The CDR3 has 14 amino acids. CDR1 is SGHNT and CDR2 is YYREEE in the germline V gene (reference sequence). The trim removed 4 bases at V and 7 bases at J, leaving 5 bases unmatched. The CDR3 nucleotides read TGTGCCAGCAGCCCCGGGACAGGGCTTGAAAAACTGTTTTTT. Translated: CASSPGTGLEKLFF.

This CDR3 reads CASSVARSGLADRGEQYF. For the CDR3, the DNA is TGTGCCAGCAGCGTAGCTAGAAGCGGACTAGCGGATCGGGGCGAGCAGTACTTC. This chain connects TRBV9 to TRBJ2-7, with 10 bases that match TRBD2. Germline V gene lookup returns CDR1 SGDLS and CDR2 YYNGEE. V dropped 0 bases and J dropped 6; count of bases not matched to a gene: 15. The CDR3 contains 18 residues.

This clone was seen only a few times. This chain joins TRBV9 and TRBJ2-4; no definite D call. Germline V lookup: CDR1 SGDLS, CDR2 YYNGEE. The V and J ends lost 0 bases and 5 bases respectively, with 9 bases between them. The CDR3 covers 14 residues. The CDR3 nucleotides read TGTGCCAGCAGCGTAGGGCTGACGGAAAACATTCAGTACTTC. Its translation is CASSVGLTENIQYF.

The chain uses TRBV20-1 and TRBJ2-7; 7 bases line up with TRBD1. CDR1 and CDR2 from the germline V gene are DFQATT and SNEGSKA (reference sequence). The CDR3 runs 14 residues. V shed 3 bases and J 4 bases; nucleotides not matched to a gene: 9. DNA of the CDR3: TGCAGTGCTAGTCTCAGCAGGGGGAATTACGAGCAGTACTTC. Translation: CSASLSRGNYEQYF.

The chain couples TRBV3-1 (or the pseudogene TRBV3-2) to TRBJ2-7; D gene unclear. The CDR3 covers 12 residues. Germline V gives CDR1 LGHDT, CDR2 YNNKEL (reference sequence). Trimming took 3 bases from V and 7 from J, leaving 10 bases between them. The CDR3 sequence: CASSHTTREQYF. Written as DNA, the CDR3 is TGTGCCAGCAGCCATACCACCAGGGAGCAGTACTTC.

The chain combines TRBV5-4 with TRBJ2-1; D might be TRBD2 (6 bases). CDR1 and CDR2 (germline): SGHNT, YYREEE (reference sequence). The CDR3 runs to 15 residues. V was clipped by 0 bases and J by 3 bases, with 10 bases between them. The CDR3 loop reads CASSLEVGGYNEQFF. The CDR3, as DNA: TGTGCCAGCAGCTTGGAGGTGGGAGGCTACAATGAGCAGTTCTTC.

The chain carries TRBV11-2 and TRBJ1-6; no firm D call. The CDR3 is 14 residues long. Germline V lookup: CDR1 SGHAT, CDR2 FQNNGV. V lost 1 base, J lost 6 bases, and 7 bases lay in between. CDR3 DNA sequence: TGTGCCAGCAGCTTAGTACAGCTTAATTCACCCCTCCACTTT. Translation: CASSLVQLNSPLHF.

The chain recombines TRBV7-2 with TRBJ2-1; D call uncertain. This CDR3 is built from 13 residues. CDR1 and CDR2 from the germline V gene are SGHTA and FQGNSA. V lost 1 base and J 6 bases, leaving 7 bases between the germline ends. The CDR3 DNA reads as TGTGCCAGCAGCTTAGGCAGGAGCAATGAGCAGTTCTTC. Its protein is CASSLGRSNEQFF.

The V call is TRBV4-2, the J call TRBJ2-3; 7 bases agree with TRBD2. CDR3 length: 15 amino acids. After removal of 4 bases from V and 0 bases from J, the junction contained 4 bases not matched to a gene. Germline lookup yields CDR1 LGHNA and CDR2 YNFKEQ. CDR3 nucleotides: TGTGCCAGCAGCCTAGCGGGTCTTAGCACAGATACGCAGTATTTT. Encoded protein: CASSLAGLSTDTQYF.

This clone was detected once. This chain uses TRBV24-1 with TRBJ2-1; TRBD1 matches 7 bases. Germline assignment: CDR1 KGHDR and CDR2 SFDVKD. The V segment lost 3 bases and the J segment 8 bases; nucleotides outside the gene matches: 3. The CDR3 is 13 amino acids. Here the CDR3 reads CATSDGQADEQFF. DNA of the CDR3: TGTGCCACCAGTGATGGACAGGCCGATGAGCAGTTCTTC.

J is TRBJ1-6 and V is TRBV12-5; maybe TRBD1 (5 bases). Between the trimmed V and J ends, which lost 5 bases and 7 bases, there was a span of 15 bases. Germline CDR1 LGHNT, CDR2 FRNRAP. This CDR3 is 15 amino acids long. DNA of the CDR3: TGTGCTAGTGGTCCCCAGGGTGCGGGGAATTCACCCCTCCACTTT. Residues: CASGPQGAGNSPLHF.

This sequence joins TRBV5-1 and TRBJ1-6; 7 bases fit TRBD1. This CDR3 spans 14 amino acids. Looked up from germline, CDR1 is SGHRS and CDR2 is YFSETQ. J lost 5 bases, V lost 3 bases, and 2 bases had no gene match. The CDR3 nucleotides are TGCGCCAGCAGCTCTGGGACAGATAATTCACCCCTCCACTTT. Amino acid sequence: CASSSGTDNSPLHF. Together with reference TRBV5-1 and TRBJ1-6, the CDR3 gives the full variable domain: KAGVTQTPRYLIKTRGQQVTLSCSPISGHRSVSWYQQTPGQGLQFLFEYFSETQRNKGNFPGRFSGRQFSNSRSEMNVSTLELGDSALYLCASSSGTDNSPLHFGNGTRLTVT.